The 7 T cell receptor beta chains reported below all come from one sample, sequenced in a study of T-cell reconstitution after alpha-beta-depleted transplantation in children. Molecular barcoding with unique molecular identifiers was used for the TCRbeta library. A single record per CDR3 protein comes from TCRdb applying MiXCR to the PCR reads. The repertoire holds almost 600,000 distinct CDR3 sequences, more than 20% seen once, with just over 35% in the top ten. Sequencing used PBMCs, obtained before TCRalphabeta/CD19-depleted stem cell transplant. The origin of the receptors is a boy under three years old with Wiskott-Aldrich syndrome, due to receive a stem cell transplant.

The sample holds one count of this clonotype. V and J are TRBV5-1 and TRBJ2-5; D is undetermined. CDR1 SGHRS and CDR2 YFSETQ come from the germline V gene. V shed 4 bases and J shed 3 bases, with 16 bases lying between them. The length of the CDR3 is 15 residues. The CDR3: CASSPAPQTKETQYF. DNA for the CDR3: TGCGCCAGCAGCCCCGCCCCACAGACGAAAGAGACCCAGTACTTC.

The chain has TRBV20-1 and TRBJ1-5; TRBD1 matches at 8 bases. The germline V gene encodes CDR1 DFQATT and CDR2 SNEGSKA (reference sequence). The CDR3 contains 13 residues. J gave up 5 bases and V 4 bases, and 4 bases lay outside the gene matches. CDR3 nucleotide sequence: TGCAGTGCTATCCCGACAGGGGATCAGCCCCAGCATTTT. This translates into CSAIPTGDQPQHF.

J is TRBJ2-5 and V is TRBV21-1; TRBD2, the table's D call, lacks a check against the DNA. TRBV21-1 is recorded as a pseudogene. The CDR3 is made up of 15 amino acids. CDR3 nucleotide sequence: TGTGCCAGCAGCCCATCGGGGGGACTAGAAGAGACCCAGTACTTC. This codes for CASSPSGGLEETQYF.

The CDR3 protein is CASSYRTSGSGSYNEQFF. CDR3 sequence (DNA): TGTGCCAGCAGCTATAGGACTAGCGGGAGTGGGTCCTACAATGAGCAGTTCTTC. The chain couples TRBV13 to TRBJ2-1, with 13 bases aligning to TRBD2. This CDR3 is 18 amino acids long. Germline V gives CDR1 PRHDT, CDR2 FYEKMQ (reference sequence). J gave up 1 base and V 4 bases, and 7 bases lay outside the gene matches.

V gene TRBV28 combines with J gene TRBJ2-3; D is undetermined. Trimming pared 5 bases from V and 7 bases from J, leaving 10 bases between. The CDR3 runs 12 residues. CDR1 is MDHEN and CDR2 is SYDVKM in the germline V gene. The CDR3 here is CASSLKINTQYF. CDR3 sequence (DNA): TGTGCCAGCAGTCTCAAGATAAATACGCAGTATTTT.

The chain joins TRBV15 to TRBJ2-5; 10 positions match TRBD2. This CDR3 comprises 16 residues. The ends lost 0 bases at V and 4 bases at J; junction bases unmatched: 5. Germline CDR1 and CDR2: LNHNV and YYDKDF (reference sequence). This chain's CDR3 is CATSRDERTSGETQYF. CDR3 DNA sequence: TGTGCCACCAGCAGAGATGAACGGACTAGCGGAGAGACCCAGTACTTC.

This clonotype has a handful of counts. V usage is TRBV20-1 and J usage is TRBJ1-5, with D hard to call. The CDR3 contains 12 residues. The V end lost 6 bases, the J end lost 5 bases, and 11 bases lay between the germline ends. CDR1 and CDR2 from the germline V gene are DFQATT and SNEGSKA (reference sequence). In DNA form, the CDR3 reads TGCAGTGCGAGTTTAGGAGATCAGCCCCAGCATTTT. Encoded protein: CSASLGDQPQHF.